Listed below are T cell receptor beta chains from one sample, sequenced in a study of cytomegalovirus exposure and HLA in healthy donors. Profiled with immunoSEQ multiplex PCR; TCRdb holds only in-frame clones, not every one. Here the sample spans about 130,000 clones, roughly 81% being singletons. The sequencing input was PBMCs. The receptors stem from a young woman in good health and CMV-seronegative. CDR3s include the opening cysteine and the closing phenylalanine or tryptophan. D genes are given only for firm matches. Size is stated for part of the rows, as once, few or many counts, or as a class when the clone is expanded.

D: TRBD1; length: 15; V: TRBV6-5; size: .; J: TRBJ2-7; DNA: TGTGCCAGCAGTTACTCGGGGACAGGGGGGTACGAGCAGTACTTC; CDR3: CASSYSGTGGYEQYF
D: .; length: 14; V: TRBV5-1; size: .; J: TRBJ1-1; DNA: TGTGCCAGCAGTTCTTGGGGGGTGAGGACTGAAGCTTTCTTT; CDR3: CASSSWGVRTEAFF
D: TRBD1; length: 17; V: TRBV7-9; size: .; J: TRBJ1-5; DNA: TGTTCCAGCAGCTTAACCCCACTCAGGGGGTTCAATCAGCCCCAGCATTTT; CDR3: CSSSLTPLRGFNQPQHF
D: .; length: 15; V: TRBV2; size: .; J: TRBJ2-2; DNA: TGTGCCAGCAGCCACCCGGGTAGCGAGGCCGGGGAGCTGTTTTTT; CDR3: CASSHPGSEAGELFF
D: TRBD1; length: 14; V: TRBV11-1; size: .; J: TRBJ2-2; DNA: TGTGCCAGCAGCCGGACGACAGGGGCCGGGGAGCTGTTTTTT; CDR3: CASSRTTGAGELFF
D: TRBD2; length: 17; V: TRBV7-2; size: .; J: TRBJ2-3; DNA: TGTGCCAGCAGCTCTCCCGGACTAGCGGGGGGGACAGATACGCAGTATTTT; CDR3: CASSSPGLAGGTDTQYF
D: .; length: 15; V: TRBV19; size: .; J: TRBJ2-1; DNA: TGTGCCAGCCGCCTCGGAGGGCCTCCCTACAATGAGCAGTTCTTC; CDR3: CASRLGGPPYNEQFF
D: .; length: 16; V: TRBV9; size: .; J: TRBJ2-2; DNA: TGTGCCAGCAGCGTAGGCGTGGGCCCGAACACCGGGGAGCTGTTTTTT; CDR3: CASSVGVGPNTGELFF
D: .; length: 13; V: TRBV6-5; size: .; J: TRBJ1-2; DNA: TGTGCCAGCAGTTACGGGGCCTACTATGGCTACACCTTC; CDR3: CASSYGAYYGYTF
D: .; length: 14; V: TRBV30; size: few; J: TRBJ1-6; DNA: TGTGCCTGGAGTATCGGGGGGGTTAATTCACCCCTCCACTTT; CDR3: CAWSIGGVNSPLHF
D: TRBD2; length: 15; V: TRBV19; size: .; J: TRBJ2-1; DNA: TGTGCCAGTAGTATGGCTAGCGGGAACTACAATGAGCAGTTCTTC; CDR3: CASSMASGNYNEQFF
D: TRBD1; length: 16; V: TRBV7-9; size: .; J: TRBJ1-2; DNA: TGTGCCAGCAGCTCGGGGGGGGACAGTTATCTTTATGGCTACACCTTC; CDR3: CASSSGGDSYLYGYTF
D: .; length: 12; V: TRBV30; size: .; J: TRBJ1-1; DNA: TGTGCCTGGGACGGTGGGAGGGCTGAAGCTTTCTTT; CDR3: CAWDGGRAEAFF
D: .; length: 14; V: TRBV7-2; size: .; J: TRBJ2-5; DNA: TGTGCCAGCAGCAACCAGGGTGGGGTTGAGACCCAGTACTTC; CDR3: CASSNQGGVETQYF